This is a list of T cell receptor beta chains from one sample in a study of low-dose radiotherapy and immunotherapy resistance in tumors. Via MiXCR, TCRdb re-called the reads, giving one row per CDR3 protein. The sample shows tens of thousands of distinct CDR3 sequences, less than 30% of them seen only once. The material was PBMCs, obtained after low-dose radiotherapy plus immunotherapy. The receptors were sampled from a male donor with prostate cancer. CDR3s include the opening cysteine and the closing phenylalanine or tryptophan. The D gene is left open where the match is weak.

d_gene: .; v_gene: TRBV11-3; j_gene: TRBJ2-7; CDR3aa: CASSLTPSSYEQYF
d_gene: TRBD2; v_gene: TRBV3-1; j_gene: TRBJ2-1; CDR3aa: CASSQGGGPTYNEQFF
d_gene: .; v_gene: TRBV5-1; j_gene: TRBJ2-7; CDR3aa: CASSISTGYEQYF
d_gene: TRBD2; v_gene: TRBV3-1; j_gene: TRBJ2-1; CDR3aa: CASSQVSAGVFSNEQFF
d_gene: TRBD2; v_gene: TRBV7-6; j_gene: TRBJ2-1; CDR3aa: CASSLARTSSPEQFF
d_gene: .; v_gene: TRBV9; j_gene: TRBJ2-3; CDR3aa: CASSVGGPGTQYF
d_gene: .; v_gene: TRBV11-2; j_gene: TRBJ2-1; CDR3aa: CASSQSSPNEQFF
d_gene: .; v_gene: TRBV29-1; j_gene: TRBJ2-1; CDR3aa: CSVRRGRNEQFF
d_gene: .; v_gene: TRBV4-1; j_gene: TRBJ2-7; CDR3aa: CASSQDLRDSWATYEQYF
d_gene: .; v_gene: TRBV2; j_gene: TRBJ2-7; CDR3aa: CASRQAGLSYEQYF
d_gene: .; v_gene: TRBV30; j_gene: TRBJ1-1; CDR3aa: CAWSVGSGRGTEAFF
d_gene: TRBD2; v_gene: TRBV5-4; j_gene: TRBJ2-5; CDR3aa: CASSLAPSGTTGGETQYF
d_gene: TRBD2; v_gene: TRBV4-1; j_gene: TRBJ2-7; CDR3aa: CASSQDSGSSYEQYF
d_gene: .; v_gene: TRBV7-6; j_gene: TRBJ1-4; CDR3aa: CASSLGAVNEKLFF
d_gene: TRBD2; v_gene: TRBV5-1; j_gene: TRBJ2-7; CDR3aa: CASSGGLAGPFEQYF
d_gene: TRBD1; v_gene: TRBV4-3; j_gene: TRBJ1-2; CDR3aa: CASHLTGGFEGYTF
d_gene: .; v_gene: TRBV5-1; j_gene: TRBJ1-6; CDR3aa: CASSLAGPNSPLHF
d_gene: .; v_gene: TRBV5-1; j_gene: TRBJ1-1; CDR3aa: CASSLTRRNTEAFF
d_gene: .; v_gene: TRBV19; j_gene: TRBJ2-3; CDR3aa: CASTVQGSTDTQYF
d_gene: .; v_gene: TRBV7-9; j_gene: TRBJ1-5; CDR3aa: CASSPGGNSNQPQHF
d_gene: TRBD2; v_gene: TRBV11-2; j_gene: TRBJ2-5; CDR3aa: CASRQLGTSGRWETQYF
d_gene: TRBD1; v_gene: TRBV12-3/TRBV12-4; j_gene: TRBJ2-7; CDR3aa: CASRATGAREQYF